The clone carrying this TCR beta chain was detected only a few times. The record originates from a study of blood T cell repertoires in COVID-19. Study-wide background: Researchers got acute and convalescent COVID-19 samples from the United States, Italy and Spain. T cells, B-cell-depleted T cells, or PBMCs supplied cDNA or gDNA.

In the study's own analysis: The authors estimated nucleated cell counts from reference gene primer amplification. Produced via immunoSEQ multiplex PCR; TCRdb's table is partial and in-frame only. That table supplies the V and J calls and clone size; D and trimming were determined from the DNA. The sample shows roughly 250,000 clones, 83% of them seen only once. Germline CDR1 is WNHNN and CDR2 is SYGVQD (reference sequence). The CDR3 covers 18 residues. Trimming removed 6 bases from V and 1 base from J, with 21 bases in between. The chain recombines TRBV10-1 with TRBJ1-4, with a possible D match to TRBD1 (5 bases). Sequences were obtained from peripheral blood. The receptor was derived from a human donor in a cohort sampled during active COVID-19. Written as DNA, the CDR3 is TGCGCCAGCAGACTCAGGGCGCCTCGTCTTGGAACTAATGAAAAACTGTTTTTT. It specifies CASRLRAPRLGTNEKLFF.